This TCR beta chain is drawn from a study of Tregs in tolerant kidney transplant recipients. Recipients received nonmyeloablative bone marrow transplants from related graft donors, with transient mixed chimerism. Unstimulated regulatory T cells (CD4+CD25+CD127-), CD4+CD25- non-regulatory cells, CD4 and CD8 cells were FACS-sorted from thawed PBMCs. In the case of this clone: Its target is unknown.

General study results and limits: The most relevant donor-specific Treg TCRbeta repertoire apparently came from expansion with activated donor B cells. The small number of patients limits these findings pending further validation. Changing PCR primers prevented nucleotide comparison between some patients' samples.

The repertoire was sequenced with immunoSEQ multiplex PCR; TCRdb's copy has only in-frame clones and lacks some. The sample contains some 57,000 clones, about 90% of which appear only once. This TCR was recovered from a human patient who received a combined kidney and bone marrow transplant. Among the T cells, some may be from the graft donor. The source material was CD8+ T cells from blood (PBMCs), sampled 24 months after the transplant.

The CDR3 DNA reads as TGTGCCAGCAGCTTTCTAGCGGGAGGGCCCTTAAATGAGCAGTTCTTC. Protein: CASSFLAGGPLNEQFF. The V and J genes are TRBV7-3 and TRBJ2-1; 12 nucleotides agree with TRBD2. With 3 bases clipped from V and 7 bases from J, the junction kept 7 bases outside the gene matches. The CDR3 length is 16 residues. Looked up from germline, CDR1 is SGHTA and CDR2 is FQGTGA. Supplemented by reference TRBV7-3 and TRBJ2-1, the full variable domain reads GAGVSQTPSNKVTEKGKYVELRCDPISGHTALYWYRQSLGQGPEFLIYFQGTGAADDSGLPNDRFFAVRPEGSVSTLKIQRTERGDSAVYLCASSFLAGGPLNEQFFGPGTRLTVL.